This TCR beta chain was captured by sequencing in a study of cytomegalovirus exposure and HLA in healthy donors. Findings of the study overall: TCR beta sequences reportedly predicted the HLA-A and HLA-B alleles of most subjects accurately.

The CDR3 is 12 residues long. From germline, CDR1 is LNHNV and CDR2 YYDKDF (reference sequence). The germline V and J ends were trimmed by 3 bases and 7 bases, with 9 bases remaining between them. In the case of this clone: Its target is unknown.

The PCR employed 60 Vbeta primers together with 13 Jbeta primers. Only in-frame clones appear in the TCRdb table, and some are missing; sequencing was by immunoSEQ multiplex PCR. The sample has 100,000 to 150,000 clones; less than 80% are singletons. The receptor was isolated from a man aged 35 to 55 in good health and CMV-seropositive. The sample consisted of PBMCs. The chain has TRBV15 and TRBJ1-1; D is perhaps TRBD1 (5 bases). The CDR3 coding sequence is TGTGCCACCAGCAGGACAGTCCATGAAGCTTTCTTT. This encodes CATSRTVHEAFF.